This T cell receptor (beta chain) emerged from a study of blood T cell repertoires in COVID-19. Germline CDR1 SGHTA, CDR2 FQGTGA. CDR3 size: 16 residues. V lost 5 bases and J 8 bases, leaving 24 bases between the germline ends. Original methodology: Estimated nucleated cell counts came from reference gene primer amplification. The method was immunoSEQ multiplex PCR; TCRdb's version includes in-frame clones alone and lacks a portion of them. V and J calls and clone size are copied from that table; D and trimming were computed from the DNA. Counted here are some 270,000 clones, about four fifths occurring once; the ten biggest clones make up less than 20%.

The chain is built from TRBV7-3 and TRBJ1-2; D uncertain. The material sequenced was peripheral blood. This receptor was identified in a person aged 70 to 79 with COVID-19, enrolled during active disease. The CDR3, as DNA: TGTGCCAGCAGCATAGTTGGAGACCGGCTCCAAACGGGCTACACCTTC. It codes for CASSIVGDRLQTGYTF.